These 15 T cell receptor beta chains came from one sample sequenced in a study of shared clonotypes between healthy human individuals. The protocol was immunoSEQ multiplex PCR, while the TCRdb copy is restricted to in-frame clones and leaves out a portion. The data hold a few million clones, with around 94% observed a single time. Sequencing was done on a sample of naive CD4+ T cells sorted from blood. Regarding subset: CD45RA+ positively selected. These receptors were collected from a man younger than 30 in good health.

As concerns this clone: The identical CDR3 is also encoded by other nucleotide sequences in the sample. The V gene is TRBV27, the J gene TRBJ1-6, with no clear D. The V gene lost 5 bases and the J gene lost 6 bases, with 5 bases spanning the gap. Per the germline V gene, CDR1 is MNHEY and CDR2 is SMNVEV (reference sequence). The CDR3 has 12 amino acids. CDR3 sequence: CASSPLNSPLHF. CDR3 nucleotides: TGTGCCAGCAGTCCCCTTAATTCACCCCTCCACTTT.

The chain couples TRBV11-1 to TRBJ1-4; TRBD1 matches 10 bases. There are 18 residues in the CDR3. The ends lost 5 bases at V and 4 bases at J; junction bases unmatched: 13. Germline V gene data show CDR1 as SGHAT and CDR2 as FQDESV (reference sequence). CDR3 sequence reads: CASSGRDRGLSGNEKLFF. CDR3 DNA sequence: TGTGCCAGCAGCGGACGGGACAGGGGATTGTCGGGTAATGAAAAACTGTTTTTT.

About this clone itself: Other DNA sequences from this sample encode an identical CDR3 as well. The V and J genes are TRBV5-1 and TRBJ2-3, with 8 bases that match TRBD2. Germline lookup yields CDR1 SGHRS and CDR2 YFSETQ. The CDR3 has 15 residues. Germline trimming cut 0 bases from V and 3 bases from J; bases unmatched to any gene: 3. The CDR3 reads CASSLDGRATDTQYF. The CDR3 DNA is TGCGCCAGCAGCTTGGACGGGAGGGCAACAGATACGCAGTATTTT. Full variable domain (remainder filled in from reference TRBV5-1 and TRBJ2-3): KAGVTQTPRYLIKTRGQQVTLSCSPISGHRSVSWYQQTPGQGLQFLFEYFSETQRNKGNFPGRFSGRQFSNSRSEMNVSTLELGDSALYLCASSLDGRATDTQYFGPGTRLTVL.

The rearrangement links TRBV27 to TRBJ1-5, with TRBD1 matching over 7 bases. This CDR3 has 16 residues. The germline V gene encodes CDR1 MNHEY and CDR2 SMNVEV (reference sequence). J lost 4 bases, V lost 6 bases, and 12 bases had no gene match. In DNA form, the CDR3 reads TGTGCCAGCAGCCAAACTACAGGGGCTGGGAATCAGCCCCAGCATTTT. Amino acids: CASSQTTGAGNQPQHF.

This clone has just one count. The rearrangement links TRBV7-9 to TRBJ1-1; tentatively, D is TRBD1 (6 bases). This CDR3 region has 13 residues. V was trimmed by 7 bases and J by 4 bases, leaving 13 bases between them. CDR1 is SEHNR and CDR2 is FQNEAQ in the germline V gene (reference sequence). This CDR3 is CASTQGRGTEAFF. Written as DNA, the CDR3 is TGTGCCAGCACCCAGGGGCGGGGCACTGAAGCTTTCTTT. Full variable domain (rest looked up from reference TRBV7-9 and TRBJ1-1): DTGVSQNPRHKITKRGQNVTFRCDPISEHNRLYWYRQTLGQGPEFLTYFQNEAQLEKSRLLSDRFSAERPKGSFSTLEIQRTEQGDSAMYLCASTQGRGTEAFFGQGTRLTVV.

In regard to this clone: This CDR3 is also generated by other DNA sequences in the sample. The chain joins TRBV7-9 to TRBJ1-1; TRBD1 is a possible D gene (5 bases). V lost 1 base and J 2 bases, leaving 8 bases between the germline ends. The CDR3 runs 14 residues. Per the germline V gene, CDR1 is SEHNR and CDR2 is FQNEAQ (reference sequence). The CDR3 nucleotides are TGTGCCAGCAGCTTAGGACAGACCAACACTGAAGCTTTCTTT. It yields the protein CASSLGQTNTEAFF.

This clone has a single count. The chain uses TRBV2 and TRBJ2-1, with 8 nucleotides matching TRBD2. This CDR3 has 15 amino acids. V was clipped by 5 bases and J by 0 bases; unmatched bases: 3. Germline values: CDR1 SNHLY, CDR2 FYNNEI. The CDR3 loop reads CASSISGSSYNEQFF. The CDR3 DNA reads TGTGCCAGCAGTATCAGCGGGAGCTCCTACAATGAGCAGTTCTTC.

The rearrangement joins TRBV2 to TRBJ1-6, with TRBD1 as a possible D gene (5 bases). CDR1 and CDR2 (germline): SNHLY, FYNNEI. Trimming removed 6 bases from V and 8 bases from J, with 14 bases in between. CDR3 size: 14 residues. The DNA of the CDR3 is TGTGCCAGCAGACCGCAGGGAGGAGATTCACCCCTCCACTTT. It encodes CASRPQGGDSPLHF. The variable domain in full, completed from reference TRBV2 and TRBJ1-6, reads EPEVTQTPSHQVTQMGQEVILRCVPISNHLYFYWYRQILGQKVEFLVSFYNNEISEKSEIFDDQFSVERPDGSNFTLKIRSTKLEDSAMYFCASRPQGGDSPLHFGNGTRLTVT.

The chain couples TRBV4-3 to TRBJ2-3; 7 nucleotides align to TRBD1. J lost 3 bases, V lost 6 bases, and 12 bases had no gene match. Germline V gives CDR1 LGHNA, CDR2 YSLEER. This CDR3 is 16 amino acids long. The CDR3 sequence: CASSPTTGLGTDTQYF. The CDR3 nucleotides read TGCGCCAGCAGTCCGACGACAGGGCTGGGGACAGATACGCAGTATTTT.

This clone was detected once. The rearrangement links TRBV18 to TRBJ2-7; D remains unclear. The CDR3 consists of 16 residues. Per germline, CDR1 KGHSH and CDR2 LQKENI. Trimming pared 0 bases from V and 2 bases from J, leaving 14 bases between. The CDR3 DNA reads TGTGCCAGCTCACCACCGCATTCCCAGAGTACCTACGAGCAGTACTTC. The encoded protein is CASSPPHSQSTYEQYF.

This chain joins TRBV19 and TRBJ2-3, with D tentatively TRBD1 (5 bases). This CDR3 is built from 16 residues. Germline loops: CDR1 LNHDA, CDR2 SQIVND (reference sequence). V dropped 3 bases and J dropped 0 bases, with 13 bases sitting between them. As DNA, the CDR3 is TGTGCCAGTAGTATTAGAACAGGCCCAAGCACAGATACGCAGTATTTT. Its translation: CASSIRTGPSTDTQYF. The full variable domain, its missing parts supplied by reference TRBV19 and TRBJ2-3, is DGGITQSPKYLFRKEGQNVTLSCEQNLNHDAMYWYRQDPGQGLRLIYYSQIVNDFQKGDIAEGYSVSREKKESFPLTVTSAQKNPTAFYLCASSIRTGPSTDTQYFGPGTRLTVL.

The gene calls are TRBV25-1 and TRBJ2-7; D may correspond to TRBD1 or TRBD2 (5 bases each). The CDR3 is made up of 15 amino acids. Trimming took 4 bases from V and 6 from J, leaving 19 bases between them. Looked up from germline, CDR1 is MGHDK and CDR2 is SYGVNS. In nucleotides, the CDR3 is TGTGCCAGCAGTGCTTCGGGGCCTACCTCTCGCGAGCAGTACTTC. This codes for CASSASGPTSREQYF.

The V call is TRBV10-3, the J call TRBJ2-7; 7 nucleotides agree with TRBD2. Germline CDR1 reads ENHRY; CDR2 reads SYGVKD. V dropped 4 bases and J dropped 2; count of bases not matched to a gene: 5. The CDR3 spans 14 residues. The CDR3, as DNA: TGTGCCATCAGTGGGACTAGAAACCCCTACGAGCAGTACTTC. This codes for CAISGTRNPYEQYF.

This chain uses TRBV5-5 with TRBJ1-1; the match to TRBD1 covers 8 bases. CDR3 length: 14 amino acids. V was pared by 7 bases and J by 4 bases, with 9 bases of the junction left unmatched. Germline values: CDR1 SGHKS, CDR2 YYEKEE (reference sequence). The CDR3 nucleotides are TGTGCCAGCTTCTCAGGGGGCGCGGGCACTGAAGCTTTCTTT. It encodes CASFSGGAGTEAFF. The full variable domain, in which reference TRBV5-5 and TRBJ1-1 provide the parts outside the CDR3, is DAGVTQSPTHLIKTRGQQVTLRCSPISGHKSVSWYQQVLGQGPQFIFQYYEKEERGRGNFPDRFSARQFPNYSSELNVNALLLGDSALYLCASFSGGAGTEAFFGQGTRLTVV.

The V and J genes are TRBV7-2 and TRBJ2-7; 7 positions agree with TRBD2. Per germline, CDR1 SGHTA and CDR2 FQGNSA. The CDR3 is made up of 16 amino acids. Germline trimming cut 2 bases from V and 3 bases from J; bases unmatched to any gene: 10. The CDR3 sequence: CASSLLKRGPFYEQYF. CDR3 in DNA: TGTGCCAGCAGCTTACTCAAGCGGGGCCCCTTCTACGAGCAGTACTTC.